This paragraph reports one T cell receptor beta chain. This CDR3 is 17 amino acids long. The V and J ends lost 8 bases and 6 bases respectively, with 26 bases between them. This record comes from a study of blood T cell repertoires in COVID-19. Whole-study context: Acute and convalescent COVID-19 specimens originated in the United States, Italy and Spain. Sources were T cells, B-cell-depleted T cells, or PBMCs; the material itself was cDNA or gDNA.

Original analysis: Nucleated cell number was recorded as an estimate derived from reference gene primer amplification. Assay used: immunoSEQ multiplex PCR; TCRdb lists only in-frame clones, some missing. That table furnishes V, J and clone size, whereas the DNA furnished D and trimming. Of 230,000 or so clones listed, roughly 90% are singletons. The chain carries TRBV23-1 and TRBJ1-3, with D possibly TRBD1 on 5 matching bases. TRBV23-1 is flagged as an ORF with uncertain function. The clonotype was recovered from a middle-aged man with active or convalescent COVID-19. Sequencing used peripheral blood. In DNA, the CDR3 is TGCGCCAGCGGGAGAAATAGGGACTTGTGTCTGGAAAACACCATATATTTT. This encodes CASGRNRDLCLENTIYF.